Listed here is a single T cell receptor (beta chain). In germline, CDR1 is MNHEY, CDR2 SVGEGT. CDR3 size: 16 residues. Using a J-beta primer mix together with a sample-barcoded 5' primer, a second PCR was run for roughly 6 to 12 cycles. TCRdb re-called the 5' RACE reads with MiXCR, one entry per CDR3 protein. The sample lists some 1,500,000 distinct CDR3 sequences, about 42% seen once, with approximately 4.1% in the top ten. The record originates from a study of blood T cells in healthy people across ages. The chain couples TRBV6-2 or TRBV6-3 to TRBJ2-1, with D maybe TRBD1 (6 bases). The end of the DNA fits TRBJ2-7 better, so the J call may be wrong. Source material: blood. This TCR came from a woman under 30 in good health. CDR3 DNA sequence: TGTGCCAGCAGTTACTCTGTAACAGGGTGGGTTAATGAGCAGTACTTC. Translated, it gives CASSYSVTGWVNEQYF.